This T cell receptor beta chain derives from a study of Tregs in tolerant kidney transplant recipients. Study-level points and caveats: Changing PCR primers prevented nucleotide comparison between some patients' samples. Findings come from small patient numbers and require larger validation.

CD4+CD25+CD127- Tregs, CD4+CD25- non-Tregs, CD4 and CD8 cells were sorted. Using immunoSEQ multiplex PCR, the repertoire was profiled, and TCRdb retains in-frame clones only, with some absent. The sample records just under 65,000 clones, nearly 98% being singletons. To note about this clone: What it binds is not known.

The germline V gene encodes CDR1 MNHNY and CDR2 SVGAGI (reference sequence). The CDR3 runs 13 residues. V lost 7 bases to trimming and J lost 4 bases; unmatched junction nucleotides: 7. The sequences come from Tregs from blood, collected before the transplant. This TCR derives from a human donor who received a combined kidney and bone marrow transplant. This chain joins TRBV6-6 and TRBJ2-7, with TRBD2 matching 7 bases. The CDR3 region is CASTEGGTYEQYF. In nucleotides, the CDR3 is TGTGCCAGCACGGAGGGAGGGACTTACGAGCAGTACTTC.